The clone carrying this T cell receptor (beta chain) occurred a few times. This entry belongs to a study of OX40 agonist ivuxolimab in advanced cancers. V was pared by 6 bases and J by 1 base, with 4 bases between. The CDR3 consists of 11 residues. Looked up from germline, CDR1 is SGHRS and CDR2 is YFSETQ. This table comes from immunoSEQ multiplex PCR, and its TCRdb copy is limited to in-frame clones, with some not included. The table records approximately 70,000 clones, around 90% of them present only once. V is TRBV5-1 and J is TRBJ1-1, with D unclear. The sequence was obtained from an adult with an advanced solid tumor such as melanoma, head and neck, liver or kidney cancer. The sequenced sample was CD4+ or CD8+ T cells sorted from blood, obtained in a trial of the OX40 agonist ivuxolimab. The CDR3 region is CASKGNTEAFF. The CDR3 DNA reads TGCGCCAGCAAAGGGAACACTGAAGCTTTCTTT.